This is a list of T cell receptor beta chains from one sample in a study of blood T cell repertoires in COVID-19. Some clones are missing from TCRdb's copy, which holds only in-frame ones; the method was immunoSEQ multiplex PCR. This table has 59,000 or so clones, under 90% appearing once. What was sequenced was peripheral blood. The receptors here all came from an elderly woman with active or convalescent COVID-19. Each CDR3 is given with its conserved first and last residue. The order of the fields is D gene, J gene, clone size, V gene, CDR3 DNA, CDR3 protein. A D gene is named only where the DNA matches it firmly. Part of the rows lack a size; the others show once, few, many or a class for expanded clones.

TRBD2,TRBJ2-1,NA,TRBV5-1,TGCGCCAGCAGCTTGGACCGAGCGGGGGGCAATGAGCAGTTCTTC,CASSLDRAGGNEQFF
NA,TRBJ1-2,NA,TRBV10-3,TGTGCCATCAGTGCAGGGACAACACTTAACTATGGCTACACCTTC,CAISAGTTLNYGYTF
TRBD2,TRBJ2-3,NA,TRBV10-3,TGTGCCATCGGGCGGGGGGAGGCAGATACGCAGTATTTT,CAIGRGEADTQYF
NA,TRBJ2-4,NA,TRBV3-1/TRBV3-2,TGTGCCAGCAGCCAAGATGTCCGGACACGTCTAGCCAAAAACATTCAGTACTTC,CASSQDVRTRLAKNIQYF
TRBD1,TRBJ1-4,NA,TRBV6-1,TGTGCCAGCAGTAGACAGGGTAAAAATGAAAAACTGTTTTTT,CASSRQGKNEKLFF
TRBD1,TRBJ1-5,NA,TRBV6-1,TGTGCCAGCAGTGAAGGTTCAGGGGGCTACCAGCCCCAGCATTTT,CASSEGSGGYQPQHF
TRBD1,TRBJ1-2,NA,TRBV14,TGTGCCAGCAGCCGGGGACAGGGCTCTGGCTACACCTTC,CASSRGQGSGYTF
NA,TRBJ1-4,NA,TRBV5-1,TGCGCCAGCAGCTTAGAGGGCTATAATGAAAAACTGTTTTTT,CASSLEGYNEKLFF
TRBD1,TRBJ2-5,NA,TRBV2,TGTGCCAGCAGTTGGACAGGCCGTCAAGAGACCCAGTACTTC,CASSWTGRQETQYF
NA,TRBJ1-6,NA,TRBV15,TGTGCCACCAGCAGAGCAATGGGAGCTCATAATTCACCCCTCCACTTT,CATSRAMGAHNSPLHF
TRBD1,TRBJ2-7,NA,TRBV5-1,TGCGCCAGCAGCACCGGACAGGGGAGCTCCTACGAGCAGTACTTC,CASSTGQGSSYEQYF
TRBD1,TRBJ2-6,NA,TRBV19,TGTGCCAGTAGTACCGTACGACAGGGCTCCGGCTCTGGGGCCAACGTCCTGACTTTC,CASSTVRQGSGSGANVLTF
NA,TRBJ1-6,NA,TRBV4-3,TGCGCCAGCAGCCAATACCCCCCGGGGGGCGGAGGTTCACCCCTCCACTTT,CASSQYPPGGGGSPLHF
TRBD1,TRBJ1-2,few,TRBV13,TGTGCCAGCAGCTTAGCAGGGGGACAGGGGCGGAACTATGGCTACACCTTC,CASSLAGGQGRNYGYTF
NA,TRBJ1-2,NA,TRBV6-5,TGTGCCAGAAGGAGACGGGAGAACTATGGCTACACCTTC,CARRRRENYGYTF
TRBD1,TRBJ2-1,NA,TRBV27,TGTGTCGTCCGCCGAGACAGGGGGATCTACAATGAGCAGTTCTTC,CVVRRDRGIYNEQFF
TRBD1,TRBJ2-7,NA,TRBV18,TGTGCCAGCTCACCGGTAGAGGGGGCAAAGCACGAGCAGTACTTC,CASSPVEGAKHEQYF
NA,TRBJ2-5,few,TRBV4-3,TGCGCCAGCAGCCTCGAAAGGGGAGAGACCCAGTACTTC,CASSLERGETQYF
NA,TRBJ2-2,NA,TRBV7-3,TGTGCCAGCAGCCATACCGGTGGCACCGGGGAGCTGTTTTTT,CASSHTGGTGELFF
NA,TRBJ2-5,NA,TRBV4-3,TGCGCGGCAGGACTCCACCAAGAGACCCAGTACTTC,CAAGLHQETQYF
NA,TRBJ1-1,NA,TRBV12-3/TRBV12-4,TGTGCCAGCAGTTTATCGGTGAACACTGAAGCTTTCTTT,CASSLSVNTEAFF
NA,TRBJ1-6,NA,TRBV29-1,TGCAGCGTTGTTCATACGGCAGGCTCCCTTAATTCACCCCTCCACTTT,CSVVHTAGSLNSPLHF
NA,TRBJ1-2,NA,TRBV28,TGTGCCAGCAGTTTAGGGGGAGGTATCTATGGCTACACCTTC,CASSLGGGIYGYTF
NA,TRBJ1-1,few,TRBV28,TGTGCCAGCAGCCTAGTACAGGGTTTCACTGAAGCTTTCTTT,CASSLVQGFTEAFF
NA,TRBJ1-4,NA,TRBV5-4,TGTGCCAGCAGCCCCGGCGGGGGTGCCGCTAATGAAAAACTGTTTTTT,CASSPGGGAANEKLFF
TRBD1,TRBJ1-2,NA,TRBV5-4,TGTGCCAGCAGGTCAGCTCTGGGACAGGGGGATGGCTACACCTTC,CASRSALGQGDGYTF
NA,TRBJ2-5,NA,TRBV5-1,TGCGCCAGCAGCTTGGGGGGCGGGACGGGAGAGACCCAGTACTTC,CASSLGGGTGETQYF
NA,TRBJ1-5,NA,TRBV24-1,TGTGCCACCAGGGTCGGAGGGCCCCAGCATTTT,CATRVGGPQHF
NA,TRBJ2-7,NA,TRBV5-1,TGCGCCAGCAGCTTGGCCCACGAAACAGGGAACATTCCGTACTTC,CASSLAHETGNIPYF
TRBD2,TRBJ2-7,few,TRBV6-6,TGTGCCAGCAGTTTGGTAGCGGGGGGATTCTACGAGCAGTACTTC,CASSLVAGGFYEQYF
TRBD2,TRBJ2-1,NA,TRBV5-1,TGCGCCAGCAGCTACGGACTAGCGGGGGTAGATGAGCAGTTCTTC,CASSYGLAGVDEQFF
TRBD2,TRBJ2-7,NA,TRBV6-2/TRBV6-3,TGTGCCAGCAGCAAAGGGACTAGCGGGGATTTCTCCTACGAGCAGTACTTC,CASSKGTSGDFSYEQYF
TRBD1,TRBJ2-6,NA,TRBV5-4,TGTGCCACGACAGGGGGTCCTCTCTCTGGGGCCAACGTCCTGACTTTC,CATTGGPLSGANVLTF
NA,TRBJ1-1,NA,TRBV11-2,TGTGCCAGCAGCTTGAGGGAAGACAGGTTGGCCACTGAAGCTTTCTTT,CASSLREDRLATEAFF
NA,TRBJ1-3,NA,TRBV14,TGTGCCAGCAGCCTCTTGGACACCTTTGGAAACACCATATATTTT,CASSLLDTFGNTIYF
NA,TRBJ2-7,NA,TRBV4-2,TGTGCCAGCAGCCAAGAACGCACTGTTAACGAGCAGTACTTC,CASSQERTVNEQYF
TRBD1,TRBJ2-2,NA,TRBV5-5,TGTGCCAGCAGACCCGGGACAGCGAACACCGGGGAGCTGTTTTTT,CASRPGTANTGELFF
NA,TRBJ2-5,NA,TRBV5-1,TGCGCCAGCAGCTTGGGCAGGGCCCAAGAGACCCAGTACTTC,CASSLGRAQETQYF
NA,TRBJ2-1,NA,TRBV11-2,TGTGCCAGCAGCCCACCCCTCCAGGACTACAATGAGCAGTTCTTC,CASSPPLQDYNEQFF
TRBD1,TRBJ2-7,many,TRBV19,TGTGCCAGTAGTTTTACCGGGACAGGGCGGGAGCAGTACTTC,CASSFTGTGREQYF
TRBD1,TRBJ1-1,NA,TRBV3-1/TRBV3-2,TGTGCCAGCAGGGCCAGCGGACAGGGCACTGAAGCTTTCTTT,CASRASGQGTEAFF
NA,TRBJ1-5,NA,TRBV19,TGTGCCAGTAGTATGCAGCAGGGTAATCAGCCCCAGCATTTT,CASSMQQGNQPQHF
NA,TRBJ1-5,NA,TRBV3-1/TRBV3-2,TGTGCCAGCAGCCAAGACGGCGGCAGTAATCAGCCCCAGCATTTT,CASSQDGGSNQPQHF
TRBD2,TRBJ2-3,NA,TRBV9,TGTGCCAGCAGCCTAGCGGGGGGGAGCACAGATACGCAGTATTTT,CASSLAGGSTDTQYF
NA,TRBJ1-3,NA,TRBV2,TGTGCCAGCAGCTCAGGGTTCTTACCTGGAAACACCATATATTTT,CASSSGFLPGNTIYF
NA,TRBJ2-7,few,TRBV19,TGTGCCAGTAGTGCGCAGGGGTCCCCTACCTACGAGCAGTACTTC,CASSAQGSPTYEQYF
TRBD1,TRBJ1-1,NA,TRBV28,TGTGCCAGCAGTTCTCCTTCAGGGGGCACTGAAGCTTTCTTT,CASSSPSGGTEAFF
NA,TRBJ2-5,NA,TRBV7-2,TGTGCCAGCAGCTTCGACGTTAGCCCGACCCAGTACTTC,CASSFDVSPTQYF
NA,TRBJ2-5,once,TRBV18,TGTGCCAGCTCACCGTTCAGGGACCAAGAGACCCAGTACTTC,CASSPFRDQETQYF
NA,TRBJ1-1,NA,TRBV10-3,TGTGCCATCAGTGAATCGGGTCGAAATGCGAACACTGAAGCTTTCTTT,CAISESGRNANTEAFF
NA,TRBJ1-1,NA,TRBV7-2,TGTGCCAGCAGCTTAGGACAGGCCACTGAAGCTTTCTTT,CASSLGQATEAFF
TRBD2,TRBJ2-3,NA,TRBV9,TGTGCCAGCAGCGTACTAGCGGGGGCCACAGATACGCAGTATTTT,CASSVLAGATDTQYF
TRBD1,TRBJ1-1,NA,TRBV19,TGTGCCAGTAGTGCGGGACAGGGGCAGATAAGGACTGAAGCTTTCTTT,CASSAGQGQIRTEAFF
NA,TRBJ2-1,NA,TRBV18,TGTGCCAGCTCACCAGGGAGCAATGAGCAGTTCTTC,CASSPGSNEQFF
NA,TRBJ1-2,NA,TRBV15,TGTGCCACCAGCAGAGGGAGTGAAGGCTACACCTTC,CATSRGSEGYTF
NA,TRBJ1-2,NA,TRBV9,TGTGCCAGCAGCGGGGCAGGGTCGCATGGCTACACCTTC,CASSGAGSHGYTF
NA,TRBJ1-2,NA,TRBV29-1,TGCAGCGTTACCACAGGGATCTATGGCTACACCTTC,CSVTTGIYGYTF
TRBD1,TRBJ1-2,NA,TRBV12-3/TRBV12-4,TGTGCCAGCAGTAGGGACAGCACCTATGGCTACACCTTC,CASSRDSTYGYTF
TRBD2,TRBJ2-1,NA,TRBV2,TGTGCCAGCAGTGGGACTAGCGGGAATGAGCAGTTCTTC,CASSGTSGNEQFF
NA,TRBJ1-5,NA,TRBV9,TGTGCCAGCAGCCCTGGGGGGGATCAGCCCCAGCATTTT,CASSPGGDQPQHF